This T cell receptor beta chain originates from a study of blood T cell repertoires in COVID-19. As for the study in general: In each case, the material was cDNA or gDNA derived from T cells, B-cell-depleted T cells, or PBMCs.

Original handling: Amplification of reference gene primers was used by the study to estimate nucleated cell counts. Using immunoSEQ multiplex PCR, the repertoire was profiled, and TCRdb retains in-frame clones only, with some absent. The V and J calls and clone size were taken over from that table, and D and trimming were inferred from the DNA. The repertoire has under 250,000 clones, about four fifths of them found once; the top ten carry around 1.8%. Losses at the gene ends were 2 bases for V and 5 bases for J; bases not matched to a gene: 7. CDR1 MNHEY and CDR2 SVGAGI come from the germline V gene. This CDR3 has 15 amino acids.

The sequence came from a man aged 60 to 75 who had recovered from COVID-19. The sequenced material came from PBMCs or T cells enriched from blood (not recorded which). The rearrangement uses TRBV6-5 and TRBJ1-2, with TRBD1 identical over 8 bases. The CDR3 DNA is TGTGCCAGCAGTTACGGGCAGGGGGCAGGGTATGGCTACACCTTC. Its protein is CASSYGQGAGYGYTF.